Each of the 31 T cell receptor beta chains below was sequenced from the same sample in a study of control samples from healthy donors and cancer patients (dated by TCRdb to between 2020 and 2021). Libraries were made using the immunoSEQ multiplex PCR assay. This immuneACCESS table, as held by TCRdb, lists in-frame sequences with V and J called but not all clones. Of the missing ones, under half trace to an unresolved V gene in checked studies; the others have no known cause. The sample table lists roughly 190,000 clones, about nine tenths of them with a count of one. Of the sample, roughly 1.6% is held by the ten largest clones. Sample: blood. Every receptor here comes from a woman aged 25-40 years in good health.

The CDR3: CASSLGSGNTGELFF. CDR3 DNA: TGTGCCAGCAGCCTAGGAAGTGGGAACACCGGGGAGCTGTTTTTT. The chain couples TRBV7-7 to TRBJ2-2; D gene uncertain. The CDR3 sequence is 15 residues long. Germline values: CDR1 SSHAT, CDR2 FNYEAQ (reference sequence). The germline V and J ends were trimmed by 5 bases and 1 base, with 11 bases remaining between them.

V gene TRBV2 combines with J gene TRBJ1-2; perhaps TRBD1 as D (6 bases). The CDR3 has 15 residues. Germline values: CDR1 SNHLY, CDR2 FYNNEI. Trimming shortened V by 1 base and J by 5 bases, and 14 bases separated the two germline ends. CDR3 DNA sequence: TGTGCCAGCAGTGAAGTGGCCGACAGGTCGTATGGCTACACCTTC. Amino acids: CASSEVADRSYGYTF.

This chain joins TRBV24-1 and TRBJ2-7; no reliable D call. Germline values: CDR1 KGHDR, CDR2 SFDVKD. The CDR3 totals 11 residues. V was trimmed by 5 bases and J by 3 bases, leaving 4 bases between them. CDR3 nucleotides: TGTGCCACCAGTGGGGACTACGAGCAGTACTTC. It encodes CATSGDYEQYF.

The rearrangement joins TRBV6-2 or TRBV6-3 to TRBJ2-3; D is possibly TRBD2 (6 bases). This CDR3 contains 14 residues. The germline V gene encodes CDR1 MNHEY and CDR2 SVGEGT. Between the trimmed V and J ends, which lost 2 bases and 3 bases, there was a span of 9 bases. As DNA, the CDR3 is TGTGCCAGCAGTTACGGGCTAGCGACAGATACGCAGTATTTT. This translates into CASSYGLATDTQYF.

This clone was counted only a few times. This CDR3 reads CAWTGAGSGYTF. CDR3 DNA sequence: TGTGCCTGGACGGGGGCTGGTTCGGGCTACACCTTC. This chain joins TRBV30 and TRBJ1-2; D perhaps matches TRBD1 (6 bases). The V gene lost 4 bases and the J gene lost 8 bases, with 14 bases spanning the gap. Germline V gene sequence: CDR1 GTSNPN, CDR2 SVGIG (reference sequence). The CDR3 runs 12 residues.

CDR3 region: CASSLGQETDTQYF. As DNA, the CDR3 is TGTGCCAGCAGCTTAGGACAGGAGACAGATACGCAGTATTTT. This chain uses TRBV7-9 with TRBJ2-3; possible D gene TRBD1, 6 bases. CDR3 length equals 14 residues. Germline assignment: CDR1 SEHNR and CDR2 FQNEAQ (reference sequence). V lost 1 base, J lost 3 bases, and 8 bases lay in between.

The CDR3 region has the DNA TGTGCCAGCAGCTTGGTTACAGGGTCAGAGTCACCCCTCCACTTT. Its translation is CASSLVTGSESPLHF. V is TRBV5-4 and J is TRBJ1-6, with D tentatively TRBD1 (6 bases). The germline V and J ends were trimmed by 0 bases and 10 bases, with 14 bases remaining between them. The CDR3 is 15 residues long. The germline V gene has CDR1 SGHNT and CDR2 YYREEE (reference sequence).

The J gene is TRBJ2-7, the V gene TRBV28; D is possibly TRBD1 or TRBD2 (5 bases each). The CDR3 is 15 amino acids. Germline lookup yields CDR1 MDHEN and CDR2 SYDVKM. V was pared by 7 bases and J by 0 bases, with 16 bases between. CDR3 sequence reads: CASTSGPFSSYEQYF. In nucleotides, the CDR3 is TGTGCCAGCACCTCGGGACCCTTTAGCTCCTACGAGCAGTACTTC.

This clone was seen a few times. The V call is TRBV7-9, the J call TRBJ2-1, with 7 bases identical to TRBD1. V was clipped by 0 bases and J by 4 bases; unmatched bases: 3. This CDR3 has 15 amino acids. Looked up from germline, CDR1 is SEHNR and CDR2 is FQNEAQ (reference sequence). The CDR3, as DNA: TGTGCCAGCAGCTTAGCCCCGACAGGGTACAATGAGCAGTTCTTC. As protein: CASSLAPTGYNEQFF.

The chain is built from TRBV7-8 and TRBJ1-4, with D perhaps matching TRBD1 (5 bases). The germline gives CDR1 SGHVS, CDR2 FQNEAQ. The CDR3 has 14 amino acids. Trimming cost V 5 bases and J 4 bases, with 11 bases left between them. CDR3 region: CASSLRDDNEKLFF. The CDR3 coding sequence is TGTGCCAGCAGCCTCCGGGACGATAATGAAAAACTGTTTTTT.

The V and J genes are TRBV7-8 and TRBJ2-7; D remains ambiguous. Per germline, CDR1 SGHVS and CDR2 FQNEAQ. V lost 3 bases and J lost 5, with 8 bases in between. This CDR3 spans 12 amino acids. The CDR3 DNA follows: TGTGCCAGCAGCTTCTTGGCGCACGAGCAGTACTTC. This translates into CASSFLAHEQYF.

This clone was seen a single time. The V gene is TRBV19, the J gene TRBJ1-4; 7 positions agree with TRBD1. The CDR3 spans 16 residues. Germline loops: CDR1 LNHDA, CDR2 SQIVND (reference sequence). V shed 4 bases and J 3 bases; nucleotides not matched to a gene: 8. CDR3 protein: CASSTTGDTANEKLFF. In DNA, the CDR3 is TGTGCCAGTAGTACCACAGGGGATACAGCTAATGAAAAACTGTTTTTT.

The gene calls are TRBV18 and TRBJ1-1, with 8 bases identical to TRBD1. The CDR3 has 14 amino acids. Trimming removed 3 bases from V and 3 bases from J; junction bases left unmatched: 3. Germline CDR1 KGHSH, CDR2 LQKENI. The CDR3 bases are TGTGCCAGCTCACCCATGACAGGGGACACTGAAGCTTTCTTT. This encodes CASSPMTGDTEAFF.

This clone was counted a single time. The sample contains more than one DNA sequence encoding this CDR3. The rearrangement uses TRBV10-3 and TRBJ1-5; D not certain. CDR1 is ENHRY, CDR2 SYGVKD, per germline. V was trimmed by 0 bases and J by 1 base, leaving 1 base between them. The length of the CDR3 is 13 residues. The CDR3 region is CAISESSNQPQHF. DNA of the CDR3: TGTGCCATCAGTGAGTCGAGCAATCAGCCCCAGCATTTT.

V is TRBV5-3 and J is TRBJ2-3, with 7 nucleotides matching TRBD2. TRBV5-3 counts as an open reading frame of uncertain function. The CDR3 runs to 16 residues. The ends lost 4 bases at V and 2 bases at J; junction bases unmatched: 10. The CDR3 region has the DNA TGTGCCAGAAGCAGCGGGACGCGCCTCCCCACAGATACGCAGTATTTT. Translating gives CARSSGTRLPTDTQYF.

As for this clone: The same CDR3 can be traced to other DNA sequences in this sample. The CDR3 loop reads CASSSNQPQHF. CDR3 in DNA: TGTGCCAGCAGCTCCAATCAGCCCCAGCATTTT. This chain uses TRBV6-1 with TRBJ1-5; the D is unclear. This CDR3 has 11 amino acids. Germline V gene lookup returns CDR1 MNHNS and CDR2 SASEGT. Trimming shortened V by 6 bases and J by 3 bases, and 3 bases separated the two germline ends.

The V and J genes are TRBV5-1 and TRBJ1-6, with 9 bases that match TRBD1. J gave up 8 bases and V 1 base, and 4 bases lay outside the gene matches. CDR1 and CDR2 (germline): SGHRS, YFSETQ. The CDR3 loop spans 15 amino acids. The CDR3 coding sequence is TGCGCCAGCAGCTTGTCGGGACAGGGCGATTCACCCCTCCACTTT. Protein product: CASSLSGQGDSPLHF.

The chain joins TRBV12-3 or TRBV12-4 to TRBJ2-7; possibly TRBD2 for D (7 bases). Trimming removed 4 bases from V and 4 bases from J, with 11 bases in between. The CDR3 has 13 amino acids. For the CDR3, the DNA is TGTGCCAGCAGTTACAGGGAGGGGTACGAGCAGTACTTC. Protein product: CASSYREGYEQYF.

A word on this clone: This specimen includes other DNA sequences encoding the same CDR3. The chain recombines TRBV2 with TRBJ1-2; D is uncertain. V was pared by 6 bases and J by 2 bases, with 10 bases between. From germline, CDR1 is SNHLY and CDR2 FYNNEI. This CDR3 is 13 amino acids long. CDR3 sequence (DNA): TGTGCCAGCAGCGCGGACTCAAACTATGGCTACACCTTC. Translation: CASSADSNYGYTF.

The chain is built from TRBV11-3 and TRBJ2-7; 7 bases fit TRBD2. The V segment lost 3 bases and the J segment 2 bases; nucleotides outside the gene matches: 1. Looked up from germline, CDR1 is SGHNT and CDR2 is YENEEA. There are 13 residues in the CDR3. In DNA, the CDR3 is TGTGCCAGCAGCTTTCTAGCGGCCTACGAGCAGTACTTC. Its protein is CASSFLAAYEQYF.

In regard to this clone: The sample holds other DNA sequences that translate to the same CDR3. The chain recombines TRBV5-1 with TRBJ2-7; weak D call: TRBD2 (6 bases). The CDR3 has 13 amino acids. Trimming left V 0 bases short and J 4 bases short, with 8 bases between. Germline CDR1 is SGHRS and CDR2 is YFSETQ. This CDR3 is CASSLVGGYEQYF. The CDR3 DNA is TGCGCCAGCAGCTTGGTTGGGGGGTACGAGCAGTACTTC.

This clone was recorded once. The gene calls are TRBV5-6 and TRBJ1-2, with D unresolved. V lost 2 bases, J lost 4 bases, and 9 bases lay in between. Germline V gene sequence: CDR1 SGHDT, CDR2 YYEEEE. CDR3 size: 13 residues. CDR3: CASSFDGRYGYTF. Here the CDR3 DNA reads TGTGCCAGCAGCTTCGACGGTCGCTATGGCTACACCTTC.

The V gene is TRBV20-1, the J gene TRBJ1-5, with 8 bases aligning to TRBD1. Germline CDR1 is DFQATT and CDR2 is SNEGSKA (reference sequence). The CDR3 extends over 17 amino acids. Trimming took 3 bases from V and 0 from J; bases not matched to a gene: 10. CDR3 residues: CSASRDRSKYSNQPQHF. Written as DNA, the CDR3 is TGCAGTGCTAGTAGGGACAGGTCCAAATATAGCAATCAGCCCCAGCATTTT.

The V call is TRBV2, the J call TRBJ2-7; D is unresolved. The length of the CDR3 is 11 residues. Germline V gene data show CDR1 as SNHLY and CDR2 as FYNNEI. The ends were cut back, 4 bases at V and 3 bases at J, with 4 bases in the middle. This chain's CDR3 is CASSGYYEQYF. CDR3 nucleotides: TGTGCCAGCAGTGGATACTACGAGCAGTACTTC.

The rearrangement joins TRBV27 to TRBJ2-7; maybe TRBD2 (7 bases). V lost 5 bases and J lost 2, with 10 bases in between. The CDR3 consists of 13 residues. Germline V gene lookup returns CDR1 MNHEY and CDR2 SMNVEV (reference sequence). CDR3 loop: CASSPGGPYEQYF. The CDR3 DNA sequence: TGTGCCAGCAGTCCGGGGGGCCCCTACGAGCAGTACTTC.

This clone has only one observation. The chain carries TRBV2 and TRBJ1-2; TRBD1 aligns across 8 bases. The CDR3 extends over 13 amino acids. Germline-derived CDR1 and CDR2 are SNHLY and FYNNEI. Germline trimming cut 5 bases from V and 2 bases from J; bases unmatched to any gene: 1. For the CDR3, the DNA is TGTGCCAGCAGTAGACAGGGGAACTATGGCTACACCTTC. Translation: CASSRQGNYGYTF.

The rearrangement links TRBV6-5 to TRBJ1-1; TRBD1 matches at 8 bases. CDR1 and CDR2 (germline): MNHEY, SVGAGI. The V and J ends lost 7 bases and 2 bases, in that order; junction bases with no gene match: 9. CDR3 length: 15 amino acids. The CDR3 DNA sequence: TGTGCCAGCATTCTTACGGGACAGGCTAACACTGAAGCTTTCTTT. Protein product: CASILTGQANTEAFF.

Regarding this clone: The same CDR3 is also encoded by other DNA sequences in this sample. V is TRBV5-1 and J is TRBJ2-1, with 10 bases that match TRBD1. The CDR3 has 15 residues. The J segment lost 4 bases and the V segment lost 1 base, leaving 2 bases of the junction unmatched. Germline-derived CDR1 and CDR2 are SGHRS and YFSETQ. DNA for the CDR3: TGCGCCAGCAGCTTGACGGGACAGGGGTACAATGAGCAGTTCTTC. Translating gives CASSLTGQGYNEQFF.

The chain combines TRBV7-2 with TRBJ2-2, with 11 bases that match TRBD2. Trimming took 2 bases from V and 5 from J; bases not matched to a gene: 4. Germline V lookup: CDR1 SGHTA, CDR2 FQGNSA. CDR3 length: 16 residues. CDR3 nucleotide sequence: TGTGCCAGCAGCTTAACTAGCGGGAGTTTTACCGGGGAGCTGTTTTTT. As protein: CASSLTSGSFTGELFF.

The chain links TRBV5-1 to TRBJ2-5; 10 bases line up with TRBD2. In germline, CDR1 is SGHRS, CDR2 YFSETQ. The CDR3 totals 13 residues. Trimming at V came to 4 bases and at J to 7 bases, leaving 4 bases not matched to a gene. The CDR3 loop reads CASSLAGEGTQYF. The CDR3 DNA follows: TGCGCCAGCAGCCTAGCGGGAGAGGGGACCCAGTACTTC. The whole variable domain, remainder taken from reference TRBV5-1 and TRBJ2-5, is KAGVTQTPRYLIKTRGQQVTLSCSPISGHRSVSWYQQTPGQGLQFLFEYFSETQRNKGNFPGRFSGRQFSNSRSEMNVSTLELGDSALYLCASSLAGEGTQYFGPGTRLLVL.

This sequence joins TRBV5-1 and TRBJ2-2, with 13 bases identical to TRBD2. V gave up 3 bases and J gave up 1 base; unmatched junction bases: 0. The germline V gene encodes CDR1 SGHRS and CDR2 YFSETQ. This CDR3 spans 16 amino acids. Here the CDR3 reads CASSWTSGGNTGELFF. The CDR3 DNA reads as TGCGCCAGCAGCTGGACTAGCGGGGGGAACACCGGGGAGCTGTTTTTT.